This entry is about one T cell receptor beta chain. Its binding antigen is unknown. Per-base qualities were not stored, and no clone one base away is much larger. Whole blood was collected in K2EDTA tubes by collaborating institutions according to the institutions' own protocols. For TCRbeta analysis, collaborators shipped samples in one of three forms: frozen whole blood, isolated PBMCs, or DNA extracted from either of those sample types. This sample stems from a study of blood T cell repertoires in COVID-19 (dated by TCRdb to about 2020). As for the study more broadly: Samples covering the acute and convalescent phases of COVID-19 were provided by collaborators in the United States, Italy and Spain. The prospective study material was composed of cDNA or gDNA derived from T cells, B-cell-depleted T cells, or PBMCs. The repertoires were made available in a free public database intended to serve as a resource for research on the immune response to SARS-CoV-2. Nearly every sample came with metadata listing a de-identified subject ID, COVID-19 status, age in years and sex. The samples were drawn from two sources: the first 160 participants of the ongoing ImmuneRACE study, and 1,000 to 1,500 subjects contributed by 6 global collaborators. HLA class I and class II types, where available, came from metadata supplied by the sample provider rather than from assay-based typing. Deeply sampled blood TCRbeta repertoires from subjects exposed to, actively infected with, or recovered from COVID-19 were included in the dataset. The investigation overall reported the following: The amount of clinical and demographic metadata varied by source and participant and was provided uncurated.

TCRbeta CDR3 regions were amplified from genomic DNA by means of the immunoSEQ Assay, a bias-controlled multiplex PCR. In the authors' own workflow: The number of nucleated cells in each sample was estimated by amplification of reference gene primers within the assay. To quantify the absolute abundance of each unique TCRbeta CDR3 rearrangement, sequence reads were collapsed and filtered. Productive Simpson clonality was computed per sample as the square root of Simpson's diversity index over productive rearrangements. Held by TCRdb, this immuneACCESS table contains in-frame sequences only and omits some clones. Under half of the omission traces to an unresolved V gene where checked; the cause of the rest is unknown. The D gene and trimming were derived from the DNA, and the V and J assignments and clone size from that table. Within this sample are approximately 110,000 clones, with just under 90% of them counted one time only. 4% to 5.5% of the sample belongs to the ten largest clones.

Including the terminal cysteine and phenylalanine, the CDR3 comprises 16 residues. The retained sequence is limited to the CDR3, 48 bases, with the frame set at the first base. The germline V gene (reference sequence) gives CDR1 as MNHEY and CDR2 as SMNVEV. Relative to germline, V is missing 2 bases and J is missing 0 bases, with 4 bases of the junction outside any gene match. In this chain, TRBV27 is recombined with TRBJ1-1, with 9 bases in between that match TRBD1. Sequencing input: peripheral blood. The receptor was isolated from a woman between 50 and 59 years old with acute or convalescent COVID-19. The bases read TGTGCCAGCAGTTTAGAGACAGGGGGGATGAACACTGAAGCTTTCTTT. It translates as CASSLETGGMNTEAFF.